Detailed here is one TCR beta chain. No antigen is known for it. The sample comes from a study of graft-versus-host responses after intestinal transplantation. Across the study: The transplants performed in recipients were multivisceral, liver-intestinal, or isolated intestinal. Broader study findings: Subjects displaying graft-donor T cell macrochimerism possessed elevated graft-versus-host to host-versus-graft clonal ratios inside allografts.

Using immunoSEQ multiplex PCR, the repertoire was profiled, and TCRdb retains in-frame clones only, with some absent. The data contain tens of thousands of clones, about 93% of them singletons. Trimming cost V 0 bases and J 10 bases, with 24 bases left between them. Germline V gives CDR1 SQVTM, CDR2 ANQGSEA. The CDR3 contains 16 residues. V is TRBV29-1 and J is TRBJ2-5; a possible D gene is TRBD2 (6 bases). Sequenced here: unstimulated CD8+ T cells sorted from spleen or lymph node cells, sampled before intestinal transplant. The clonotype was recovered from a human donor who received an intestinal transplant. CDR3 sequence reads: CSVEDHQGSSGVGQYF. The CDR3 nucleotides are TGCAGCGTTGAAGATCATCAGGGTTCGTCGGGGGTTGGCCAGTACTTC.